The 22 T cell receptor beta chains below all came from one sample that was sequenced in a study of long-term antiretroviral therapy in people with HIV (dated by TCRdb to 2021 to 2024). The immunoSEQ hsTCRB v3.0 assay was used at survey level resolution to sequence the TRB variable region. TCRdb obtained this table from immuneACCESS and retained in-frame rearrangements with V and J assigned. These tables miss some clones; where compared with another copy, unresolved V genes account for less than half of the shortfall, and the remainder is unexplained. The sample profile shows fewer than 40,000 clones; roughly 83% of them were found once. The ten biggest clones cover under 4% of the sample. This sample comprised unsorted PBMCs, obtained 1.9 years after starting antiretroviral therapy. Receptors originate from a young man with HIV.

The chain uses TRBV4-2 and TRBJ1-6; the match to TRBD1 covers 9 bases. CDR3 length: 17 amino acids. Germline CDR1 LGHNA, CDR2 YNFKEQ. V lost 0 bases, J lost 10 bases, and 10 bases stayed unmatched. CDR3 in DNA: TGTGCCAGCAGCCAAGATCTCCGGGACAGGGTGCACTCACCCCTCCACTTT. Protein sequence: CASSQDLRDRVHSPLHF.

This clone was picked up one time. The V call is TRBV27, the J call TRBJ2-3; TRBD2 agrees at 9 bases. This CDR3 has 16 residues. Trimming removed 5 bases from V and 1 base from J; junction bases left unmatched: 7. CDR1 and CDR2 (germline): MNHEY, SMNVEV (reference sequence). DNA for the CDR3: TGTGCCAGCAGTACGTACTCTAGCGGGGGCACAGATACGCAGTATTTT. As protein: CASSTYSSGGTDTQYF.

The chain uses TRBV9 and TRBJ1-1; D is uncertain. Trimming left V 4 bases short and J 4 bases short, with 17 bases between. The germline gives CDR1 SGDLS, CDR2 YYNGEE. The length of the CDR3 is 15 residues. DNA of the CDR3: TGTGCCAGCAGCCCCCGGACCGATTTCGGCACTGAAGCTTTCTTT. Protein: CASSPRTDFGTEAFF. Using reference TRBV9 and TRBJ1-1 for the parts outside the CDR3, the full variable domain is DSGVTQTPKHLITATGQRVTLRCSPRSGDLSVYWYQQSLDQGLQFLIQYYNGEERAKGNILERFSAQQFPDLHSELNLSSLELGDSALYFCASSPRTDFGTEAFFGQGTRLTVV.

V usage is TRBV29-1 and J usage is TRBJ2-7; the D gene is possibly TRBD1 (5 bases). CDR1 is SQVTM, CDR2 ANQGSEA, per germline. Between the trimmed V and J ends, which lost 2 bases and 9 bases, there was a span of 11 bases. The CDR3 consists of 11 residues. In DNA form, the CDR3 reads TGCAGCGTTGAACTGGACATTTTGCAGTACTTC. It yields the protein CSVELDILQYF.

V gene TRBV28 combines with J gene TRBJ1-1; possible D gene TRBD1, 5 bases. This CDR3 has 14 residues. Trimming stripped 2 bases from V and 8 bases from J, with 15 bases between. Per the germline V gene, CDR1 is MDHEN and CDR2 is SYDVKM. CDR3 coding DNA: TGTGCCAGCAGTTTAGGGGGGGTGGCTAGGGAAGCTTTCTTT. Translation gives CASSLGGVAREAFF.

This clone has just a few counts. V is TRBV7-9 and J is TRBJ2-7; the match to TRBD1 covers 7 bases. Germline trimming cut 5 bases from V and 5 bases from J; bases unmatched to any gene: 6. The CDR3 runs 13 residues. Germline-derived CDR1 and CDR2 are SEHNR and FQNEAQ (reference sequence). CDR3 coding DNA: TGTGCCAGCAGCCTCGACAGGGCCCACGAGCAGTACTTC. It specifies CASSLDRAHEQYF.

CDR3 in DNA: TGTGCCAGCTCACCACTCGACAGCCCTAGCAATCAGCCCCAGCATTTT. Amino acids: CASSPLDSPSNQPQHF. The chain is built from TRBV18 and TRBJ1-5, with D possibly matching TRBD1 (5 bases). Trimming took 1 base from V and 0 from J, leaving 10 bases between them. Per the germline V gene, CDR1 is KGHSH and CDR2 is LQKENI. The length of the CDR3 is 16 residues.

The rearrangement joins TRBV29-1 to TRBJ2-1, with D unclear. The CDR3 length is 13 residues. CDR1 is SQVTM, CDR2 ANQGSEA, per germline. V shed 7 bases and J shed 6 bases, with 16 bases lying between them. CDR3 nucleotide sequence: TGCAGCGCCCGGTGGGTCCCCCTCAATGAGCAGTTCTTC. Translated: CSARWVPLNEQFF.

The genes are TRBV5-6 and TRBJ2-1; TRBD2 might be the D (5 bases). Trimming removed 3 bases at V and 4 bases at J, with 14 bases between. The CDR3 extends over 15 amino acids. Germline lookup yields CDR1 SGHDT and CDR2 YYEEEE. CDR3 coding DNA: TGTGCCAGCAGCTCCTGGGAGCTATCATACAATGAGCAGTTCTTC. The encoded protein is CASSSWELSYNEQFF.

The genes are TRBV4-1 and TRBJ2-5; 11 bases match TRBD1. V dropped 4 bases and J dropped 5; count of bases not matched to a gene: 6. The germline gives CDR1 MGHRA, CDR2 YSYEKL. The CDR3 is 15 amino acids. In DNA, the CDR3 is TGCGCCAGCAGCCGCGGACAGGGGGCTGCCGAGACCCAGTACTTC. This encodes CASSRGQGAAETQYF.

This clone was detected once. This chain links TRBV6-1 with TRBJ2-3; D is possibly TRBD2 (5 bases). V gave up 3 bases and J gave up 3 bases, with 16 bases separating them. The CDR3 loop spans 16 amino acids. Per the germline V gene, CDR1 is MNHNS and CDR2 is SASEGT. This CDR3 reads CASSDQGPGWTDTQYF. In nucleotides, the CDR3 is TGTGCCAGCAGTGACCAAGGGCCGGGGTGGACAGATACGCAGTATTTT.

This chain connects TRBV27 to TRBJ1-1; D remains ambiguous. The CDR3 has 11 residues. Germline V gene lookup returns CDR1 MNHEY and CDR2 SMNVEV (reference sequence). V was pared by 7 bases and J by 6 bases, with 9 bases between. CDR3 in DNA: TGTGCCAGCATAAGAGCGGCTGAAGCTTTCTTT. Amino acids: CASIRAAEAFF.

The chain recombines TRBV6-4 with TRBJ2-1; 11 nucleotides line up with TRBD2. V gave up 3 bases and J gave up 3 bases; unmatched junction bases: 4. In germline, CDR1 is MRHNA, CDR2 SNTAGT. The CDR3 runs to 16 residues. CDR3 residues: CASSDQTSGDYNEQFF. The CDR3 coding sequence is TGTGCCAGCAGTGATCAGACTAGCGGGGACTACAATGAGCAGTTCTTC.

For the CDR3, the DNA is TGTGCCAGCAGCTTGTCCCGGGACAGGGTAGGTGGCTACGAGCAGTACTTC. This gives the protein CASSLSRDRVGGYEQYF. This sequence joins TRBV5-5 and TRBJ2-7, with 9 bases that match TRBD1. Germline V gene sequence: CDR1 SGHKS, CDR2 YYEKEE (reference sequence). Trimming took 1 base from V and 3 from J; bases not matched to a gene: 11. The CDR3 runs 17 residues.

This sequence joins TRBV2 and TRBJ2-7, with 9 bases that match TRBD2. The CDR3 has 14 residues. Unmatched junction bases numbered 3, after V lost 6 bases and J lost 0 bases. Germline V CDR1 and CDR2: SNHLY, FYNNEI. The CDR3 DNA follows: TGTGCCAGCAGGTCGACTAGCGGCTCCTACGAGCAGTACGTC. Translated, it gives CASRSTSGSYEQYV.

The sample holds a few counts of this clone. The chain carries TRBV28 and TRBJ1-5, with a possible D match to TRBD1 (5 bases). CDR1 is MDHEN and CDR2 is SYDVKM in the germline V gene. CDR3 length: 15 residues. Trimming cost V 2 bases and J 2 bases, with 10 bases left between them. CDR3 amino acids: CASSLGTGGNQPQHF. The CDR3 DNA follows: TGTGCCAGCAGTTTAGGGACCGGGGGCAATCAGCCCCAGCATTTT.

V is TRBV4-1 and J is TRBJ2-7; D gene ambiguous. This CDR3 has 14 amino acids. CDR1 and CDR2 from the germline V gene are MGHRA and YSYEKL. With 3 bases removed from V and 4 bases from J, the gap between germline ends came to 13 bases. CDR3 loop: CASSQSSHPYEQYF. The CDR3 coding sequence is TGCGCCAGCAGCCAGTCCTCTCACCCGTACGAGCAGTACTTC.

V gene TRBV6-5 combines with J gene TRBJ1-6, with TRBD1 as a possible D gene (5 bases). The CDR3 runs 14 residues. Trimming removed 6 bases at V and 8 bases at J, with 14 bases between. The germline CDR1 and CDR2 sequences are MNHEY and SVGAGI. The chain's CDR3 is CASSPGLGHSPLHF. CDR3 DNA: TGTGCCAGCAGCCCCGGGCTGGGGCATTCACCCCTCCACTTT.

The chain has TRBV5-1 and TRBJ1-4; 7 bases agree with TRBD1. The germline V gene has CDR1 SGHRS and CDR2 YFSETQ. The CDR3 has 16 amino acids. The trim removed 4 bases at V and 2 bases at J, leaving 8 bases unmatched. CDR3 loop: CASSTQGVVTNEKLFF. The CDR3 DNA sequence: TGCGCCAGCAGCACGCAGGGGGTCGTGACTAATGAAAAACTGTTTTTT.

This clone was counted only a few times. The chain is built from TRBV29-1 and TRBJ2-2; TRBD1 might be the D (5 bases). The CDR3 loop spans 13 amino acids. Trimming took off 4 bases at V and 3 bases at J, with 9 bases between the two ends. Looked up from germline, CDR1 is SQVTM and CDR2 is ANQGSEA. The CDR3 loop is CSVVRRDTGELFF. The CDR3 DNA reads as TGCAGCGTTGTGCGCAGGGACACCGGGGAGCTGTTTTTT.

The V and J genes are TRBV19 and TRBJ2-2, with TRBD2 matching 11 bases. The CDR3 covers 17 residues. CDR1 and CDR2 from the germline V gene are LNHDA and SQIVND (reference sequence). Unmatched junction bases numbered 12, after V lost 5 bases and J lost 7 bases. In nucleotides, the CDR3 is TGTGCCAGTAGTGCGACCGGGGCTAGCGGGGGGATCGGGGAGCTGTTTTTT. Its translation is CASSATGASGGIGELFF.

This chain links TRBV11-2 with TRBJ2-1; D may be TRBD2 (6 bases). The V and J ends lost 0 bases and 3 bases respectively, with 9 bases between them. The germline gives CDR1 SGHAT, CDR2 FQNNGV. The CDR3 has 15 amino acids. The CDR3 bases are TGTGCCAGCAGCTTAGACGGGGGTTTCTACAATGAGCAGTTCTTC. Translation: CASSLDGGFYNEQFF.